The 30 T cell receptor beta chains listed next were all sequenced from one sample in a study of cytomegalovirus exposure and HLA in healthy donors. The PCR had 60 Vbeta and 13 Jbeta primers. Produced via immunoSEQ multiplex PCR; TCRdb's table is partial and in-frame only. The sample has about 160,000 clones; more than 80% are singletons. The sample consisted of PBMCs. The receptors were gathered from a woman aged 45-59 years in good health and CMV-seronegative.

This chain links TRBV25-1 with TRBJ1-3; D gene uncertain. Germline CDR1 and CDR2: MGHDK and SYGVNS. V gave up 7 bases and J gave up 4 bases, with 8 bases separating them. The CDR3 totals 12 residues. CDR3 amino acids: CASKTAGNTIYF. The CDR3 nucleotides read TGTGCCAGCAAAACAGCCGGAAACACCATATATTTT.

The chain joins TRBV5-1 to TRBJ2-5, with 8 bases fitting TRBD2. This CDR3 has 13 amino acids. Germline CDR1 and CDR2: SGHRS and YFSETQ. V gave up 4 bases and J gave up 9 bases; unmatched junction bases: 8. CDR3 in amino acids: CASSRSGDRAQYF. DNA of the CDR3: TGCGCCAGCAGCCGTAGCGGGGATCGGGCCCAGTACTTC.

V is TRBV7-2 and J is TRBJ1-1; 7 nucleotides match TRBD1. Per germline, CDR1 SGHTA and CDR2 FQGNSA. CDR3 size: 12 residues. Unmatched junction bases numbered 8, after V lost 5 bases and J lost 11 bases. CDR3 in amino acids: CASSDRQGFAFF. The CDR3 nucleotides are TGTGCCAGCAGCGACCGACAGGGTTTCGCTTTCTTT.

Written as DNA, the CDR3 is TGTGCCAGCAGCTCCGGACTAGCGGGGGGGGCATACAATGAGCAGTTCTTC. As protein: CASSSGLAGGAYNEQFF. J is TRBJ2-1 and V is TRBV7-3; 15 bases fit TRBD2. From germline, CDR1 is SGHTA and CDR2 FQGTGA. There are 17 residues in the CDR3. J lost 4 bases, V lost 4 bases, and 5 bases had no gene match.

This chain connects TRBV18 to TRBJ1-1; D unclear. The CDR3 runs 12 residues. Looked up from germline, CDR1 is KGHSH and CDR2 is LQKENI. V was shortened by 3 bases and J by 3 bases, with 5 bases between the two germline ends. The CDR3 coding sequence is TGTGCCAGCTCACCCGGTGACACTGAAGCTTTCTTT. Translated: CASSPGDTEAFF. Complete variable domain (other parts from reference TRBV18 and TRBJ1-1): NAGVMQNPRHLVRRRGQEARLRCSPMKGHSHVYWYRQLPEEGLKFMVYLQKENIIDESGMPKERFSAEFPKEGPSILRIQQVVRGDSAAYFCASSPGDTEAFFGQGTRLTVV.

As to this clone: Germline is not matched at one junction end, which may reflect a read error. The chain employs TRBV6-5 and TRBJ2-3; TRBD2 is a possible D gene (6 bases). Germline CDR1 MNHEY, CDR2 SVGAGI. The CDR3 extends over 16 amino acids. The CDR3 coding sequence is TGTGCCAGCACTTACTCCGGTCTAGCGAGCACAGATACGCAGTATTTT. Translated: CASTYSGLASTDTQYF.

The chain links TRBV11-2 to TRBJ2-2; the D gene is possibly TRBD1 (6 bases). Per germline, CDR1 SGHAT and CDR2 FQNNGV. The CDR3 is 14 amino acids. The V gene lost 6 bases and the J gene lost 5 bases, with 13 bases spanning the gap. CDR3 sequence reads: CASRDSKRTGELFF. The DNA for the CDR3 is TGTGCCAGCAGGGACAGTAAGAGAACCGGGGAGCTGTTTTTT.

This chain joins TRBV5-6 and TRBJ1-1; 7 bases are a match to TRBD1. Germline CDR1 is SGHDT and CDR2 is YYEEEE. The V segment lost 5 bases and the J segment 3 bases; nucleotides outside the gene matches: 4. The CDR3 is 13 amino acids. CDR3 sequence (DNA): TGTGCCAGCAGTTTCGACAGGGACACTGAAGCTTTCTTT. Translated, it gives CASSFDRDTEAFF. Full variable domain (outside the CDR3, taken from reference TRBV5-6 and TRBJ1-1): DAGVTQSPTHLIKTRGQQVTLRCSPKSGHDTVSWYQQALGQGPQFIFQYYEEEERQRGNFPDRFSGHQFPNYSSELNVNALLLGDSALYLCASSFDRDTEAFFGQGTRLTVV.

V gene TRBV6-1 combines with J gene TRBJ2-7, with 10 bases lining up with TRBD1. The V gene's germline CDR1 is MNHNS and CDR2 SASEGT. The CDR3 spans 15 residues. The junction had 4 bases not matched to a gene; V was cut back by 3 bases and J by 2 bases. Here the CDR3 DNA reads TGTGCCAGCAGTGAGGACAGGGGGTTTACCTACGAGCAGTACTTC. Its protein product is CASSEDRGFTYEQYF.

V usage is TRBV1 and J usage is TRBJ2-1; the table's D call, TRBD2, has no DNA check behind it. TRBV1 is given as a pseudogene. CDR3 length equals 19 residues. CDR3 loop: CTSSQGVRFVLISYNEQFF. Here the CDR3 DNA reads TGCACCAGCAGCCAAGGGGTGAGGTTCGTCTTAATCTCCTACAATGAGCAGTTCTTC.

The gene calls are TRBV28 and TRBJ2-7; 7 bases align to TRBD2. J was trimmed by 4 bases and V by 5 bases; bases with no gene match: 8. CDR3 length equals 14 residues. CDR1 and CDR2 from the germline V gene are MDHEN and SYDVKM. CDR3 sequence reads: CASSTPGGSYEQYF. For the CDR3, the DNA is TGTGCCAGCAGTACCCCCGGGGGGTCTTACGAGCAGTACTTC.

The chain couples TRBV5-6 to TRBJ2-1, with 7 nucleotides matching TRBD2. Germline V gives CDR1 SGHDT, CDR2 YYEEEE. V was pared by 0 bases and J by 4 bases, with 4 bases of the junction left unmatched. The CDR3 covers 15 residues. CDR3 protein: CASSLGLAEYNEQFF. The CDR3 region has the DNA TGTGCCAGCAGCTTGGGGCTAGCGGAATACAATGAGCAGTTCTTC.

The rearrangement uses TRBV30 and TRBJ2-7, with unresolved D. CDR3 size: 10 residues. V was pared by 2 bases and J by 5 bases, with 4 bases between. In germline, CDR1 is GTSNPN, CDR2 SVGIG (reference sequence). CDR3 amino acids: CAWSTDEQYF. In DNA form, the CDR3 reads TGTGCCTGGAGTACGGACGAGCAGTACTTC.

The chain uses TRBV10-1 and TRBJ2-6; D unresolved. Trimming pared 3 bases from V and 0 bases from J, leaving 3 bases between. CDR3 length: 14 amino acids. Germline V gene lookup returns CDR1 WNHNN and CDR2 SYGVQD (reference sequence). DNA for the CDR3: TGCGCCAGCAGTGACAGCTCTGGGGCCAACGTCCTGACTTTC. Protein product: CASSDSSGANVLTF.

The rearrangement links TRBV7-9 to TRBJ2-3; D not certain. Trimming took 5 bases from V and 4 from J, leaving 22 bases between them. The CDR3 extends over 17 amino acids. Per germline, CDR1 SEHNR and CDR2 FQNEAQ (reference sequence). In DNA form, the CDR3 reads TGTGCCAGCAGCCAAAAATCAGGTTGGCCTCCCCCAGATACGCAGTATTTT. This encodes CASSQKSGWPPPDTQYF.

V and J are TRBV13 and TRBJ1-3, with TRBD1 identical over 9 bases. The CDR3 runs to 15 residues. Trimming took 0 bases from V and 8 from J; bases not matched to a gene: 5. The germline V gene has CDR1 PRHDT and CDR2 FYEKMQ (reference sequence). Written as DNA, the CDR3 is TGTGCCAGCAGCTTAGGTGGGACAGGGAGTTACACCATATATTTT. It codes for CASSLGGTGSYTIYF.

The genes are TRBV7-2 and TRBJ1-2; 9 bases line up with TRBD1. Germline V gene lookup returns CDR1 SGHTA and CDR2 FQGNSA. This CDR3 is built from 16 residues. Trimming at V came to 5 bases and at J to 4 bases, leaving 11 bases not matched to a gene. CDR3 sequence reads: CASSLPRDRDGYGYTF. The CDR3 DNA sequence: TGTGCCAGCAGCCTTCCCCGGGACAGGGATGGCTATGGCTACACCTTC. Supplemented by reference TRBV7-2 and TRBJ1-2, the full variable domain reads GAGVSQSPSNKVTEKGKDVELRCDPISGHTALYWYRQSLGQGLEFLIYFQGNSAPDKSGLPSDRFSAERTGGSVSTLTIQRTQQEDSAVYLCASSLPRDRDGYGYTFGSGTRLTVV.

V gene TRBV27 combines with J gene TRBJ2-1; 8 bases line up with TRBD2. Germline trimming cut 3 bases from V and 8 bases from J; bases unmatched to any gene: 15. Germline-derived CDR1 and CDR2 are MNHEY and SMNVEV (reference sequence). The CDR3 consists of 17 residues. In DNA, the CDR3 is TGTGCCAGCAGTTTTTTCGGCGGGGGGTTTAAAGAGCATGAGCAGTTCTTC. Translated: CASSFFGGGFKEHEQFF.

The J gene is TRBJ2-2, the V gene TRBV5-1; tentatively, D is TRBD2 (5 bases). V lost 0 bases to trimming and J lost 4 bases, with 13 bases between them. CDR1 and CDR2 (germline): SGHRS, YFSETQ. This CDR3 is built from 16 residues. The CDR3, as DNA: TGCGCCAGCAGCTTGGTATGGCTAGGAGGCACCGGGGAGCTGTTTTTT. It yields the protein CASSLVWLGGTGELFF. The complete variable domain, with remaining parts taken from reference TRBV5-1 and TRBJ2-2, reads KAGVTQTPRYLIKTRGQQVTLSCSPISGHRSVSWYQQTPGQGLQFLFEYFSETQRNKGNFPGRFSGRQFSNSRSEMNVSTLELGDSALYLCASSLVWLGGTGELFFGEGSRLTVL.

V is TRBV5-1 and J is TRBJ2-5; 15 nucleotides line up with TRBD2. CDR1 and CDR2 (germline): SGHRS, YFSETQ. With 4 bases clipped from V and 5 bases from J, the junction kept 15 bases outside the gene matches. This CDR3 comprises 19 residues. CDR3 DNA sequence: TGCGCCAGCAGCCATAATCCAGGACTAGCGGGGGGGCCGGGTGAGACCCAGTACTTC. Its protein is CASSHNPGLAGGPGETQYF.

The genes are TRBV28 and TRBJ1-5; 7 nucleotides match TRBD1. Trimming at V came to 5 bases and at J to 4 bases, leaving 5 bases not matched to a gene. From germline, CDR1 is MDHEN and CDR2 SYDVKM. The CDR3 is 14 amino acids. CDR3 bases: TGTGCCAGCAGTGAGGACAGGCAAAATCAGCCCCAGCATTTT. Amino acids: CASSEDRQNQPQHF. Using reference TRBV28 and TRBJ1-5 for the parts outside the CDR3, the full variable domain is DVKVTQSSRYLVKRTGEKVFLECVQDMDHENMFWYRQDPGLGLRLIYFSYDVKMKEKGDIPEGYSVSREKKERFSLILESASTNQTSMYLCASSEDRQNQPQHFGDGTRLSIL.

J is TRBJ2-5 and V is TRBV28, with a weak D call TRBD1 (5 bases). Germline-derived CDR1 and CDR2 are MDHEN and SYDVKM. V dropped 3 bases and J dropped 5 bases, with 13 bases sitting between them. The CDR3 loop spans 14 amino acids. The CDR3, as DNA: TGTGCCAGCAGTTTTGGCCAGGGAAGGGAGACCCAGTACTTC. Translation gives CASSFGQGRETQYF.

The chain recombines TRBV2 with TRBJ1-1; D gene uncertain. Trimming shortened V by 6 bases and J by 0 bases, and 11 bases separated the two germline ends. This CDR3 is 14 amino acids long. CDR1 is SNHLY, CDR2 FYNNEI, per germline. The CDR3 coding sequence is TGTGCCAGCAGACAGTACCGCATGAACACTGAAGCTTTCTTT. It translates to CASRQYRMNTEAFF.

The chain is built from TRBV5-4 and TRBJ1-2; D is unresolved. The CDR3 runs 16 residues. The germline V and J ends were trimmed by 1 base and 4 bases, with 17 bases remaining between them. The germline CDR1 and CDR2 sequences are SGHNT and YYREEE (reference sequence). The CDR3 loop is CASSLSGRVKGYGYTF. The CDR3, as DNA: TGTGCCAGCAGCTTGTCGGGGAGGGTGAAGGGCTATGGCTACACCTTC.

The chain joins TRBV15 to TRBJ1-1; D remains unclear. Germline V gene data show CDR1 as LNHNV and CDR2 as YYDKDF (reference sequence). The ends were cut back, 1 base at V and 2 bases at J, with 8 bases in the middle. The CDR3 has 14 residues. DNA for the CDR3: TGTGCCACCAGCAGAGGGCAGACAAACACTGAAGCTTTCTTT. The encoded protein is CATSRGQTNTEAFF. The full variable domain, completed using reference TRBV15 and TRBJ1-1, is DAMVIQNPRYQVTQFGKPVTLSCSQTLNHNVMYWYQQKSSQAPKLLFHYYDKDFNNEADTPDNFQSRRPNTSFCFLDIRSPGLGDTAMYLCATSRGQTNTEAFFGQGTRLTVV.

J is TRBJ2-5 and V is TRBV6-6, with D possibly being TRBD1 (5 bases). The CDR3 totals 13 residues. V was trimmed by 5 bases and J by 5 bases, leaving 12 bases between them. Looked up from germline, CDR1 is MNHNY and CDR2 is SVGAGI (reference sequence). CDR3 coding DNA: TGTGCCAGCAGTCAGGTCAGGGATGAGACCCAGTACTTC. Protein product: CASSQVRDETQYF.

The chain has TRBV18 and TRBJ2-7; 8 bases map to TRBD2. This CDR3 comprises 14 residues. V trimming: 3 bases; J trimming: 7 bases; junction bases outside the gene matches: 8. CDR1 is KGHSH, CDR2 LQKENI, per germline. CDR3 nucleotide sequence: TGTGCCAGCTCACCCTTAGGTAGCGGGGTGGAGCAGTACTTC. Residues: CASSPLGSGVEQYF.

This clone appeared a single time. The chain combines TRBV4-2 with TRBJ2-7; TRBD1 agrees at 9 bases. This CDR3 region has 15 residues. J was trimmed by 2 bases and V by 4 bases; bases with no gene match: 6. CDR1 LGHNA and CDR2 YNFKEQ come from the germline V gene. CDR3 residues: CASSPAGTGTYEQYF. DNA for the CDR3: TGTGCCAGCAGCCCAGCCGGGACAGGGACCTACGAGCAGTACTTC.

This rearrangement joins TRBV19 to TRBJ1-5; TRBD1 might be the D (5 bases). Germline values: CDR1 LNHDA, CDR2 SQIVND (reference sequence). Trimming took off 1 base at V and 2 bases at J, with 15 bases between the two ends. The CDR3 runs to 17 residues. CDR3: CASSIGARVRRNQPQHF. CDR3 in DNA: TGTGCCAGTAGTATAGGGGCCAGGGTTAGGCGCAATCAGCCCCAGCATTTT. The full variable domain, its missing parts supplied by reference TRBV19 and TRBJ1-5, is DGGITQSPKYLFRKEGQNVTLSCEQNLNHDAMYWYRQDPGQGLRLIYYSQIVNDFQKGDIAEGYSVSREKKESFPLTVTSAQKNPTAFYLCASSIGARVRRNQPQHFGDGTRLSIL.

V usage is TRBV7-8 and J usage is TRBJ2-1; 11 bases line up with TRBD2. The CDR3 is made up of 16 amino acids. Germline assignment: CDR1 SGHVS and CDR2 FQNEAQ. With V trimmed by 1 base and J by 4 bases, 3 bases remained unmatched. The CDR3 region is CASSLGTSGPYNEQFF. The CDR3 nucleotides are TGTGCCAGCAGCTTAGGGACTAGCGGGCCGTACAATGAGCAGTTCTTC.